These T cell receptor beta chains were read from a single sample in a study of CXCR3-negative and CXCR3-positive naive CD8 T cells. TCRdb re-called the 5' RACE reads, yielding one record per CDR3 amino acid sequence without DNA. The sample is made up of tens of thousands of distinct CDR3 sequences, and the top ten hold 0.62% of it. Sequenced input: naive CXCR3+ CD8+ T cells from blood. Receptors originate from a human donor in good health. Some clones in this sample may be carry-over from other donors' samples. CDR3s include the opening cysteine and the closing phenylalanine or tryptophan. The order of the fields is V gene, J gene, CDR3 protein.

V: TRBV4-3
J: TRBJ2-1
CDR3: CASSQEGGRSYNEQFF

V: TRBV2
J: TRBJ2-2
CDR3: CASSDGVTNTGELFF

V: TRBV12-3/TRBV12-4
J: TRBJ2-1
CDR3: CASSFHLAGNEQFF

V: TRBV20-1
J: TRBJ2-1
CDR3: CSAREGFAAYNEQFF

V: TRBV11-3
J: TRBJ2-5
CDR3: CASSLEGTTCPETQYF

V: TRBV12-3/TRBV12-4
J: TRBJ2-7
CDR3: CASSEGGSDTITYEQYF

V: TRBV6-5
J: TRBJ1-5
CDR3: CASSFTGLNQPQHF

V: TRBV4-3
J: TRBJ2-7
CDR3: CASSQDVGLGLYEQYF

V: TRBV10-3
J: TRBJ2-7
CDR3: CAISGNPVGPYEQYF

V: TRBV29-1
J: TRBJ2-2
CDR3: CSVDSGSDTGELFF

V: TRBV6-5
J: TRBJ1-1
CDR3: CASSRGPTGPNTEAFF

V: TRBV29-1
J: TRBJ2-1
CDR3: CSVTDRGNEQFF

V: TRBV7-9
J: TRBJ1-1
CDR3: CASSTTRTYRGLNTEAFF

V: TRBV5-6
J: TRBJ2-1
CDR3: CASSLEGMGSYNEQFF